The present TCR beta chain was sequenced within a study of shared clonotypes between healthy human individuals. Study-wide background: Researchers drew samples from a couple of women and three men aged 18 to 49. Study-level results: Represented diversity, genetic and exposure-history alike, was limited by few donors. Blood was the only sampled material, and tissue repertoires likely differ.

The investigators split CD4+ cells into a CD45RA+ naive subset and a CD45RA-negative memory subset. Repertoires were generated with immunoSEQ multiplex PCR, while TCRdb's copy carries only in-frame clones and drops some. The sample lists about 2 million clones, over 85% occurring once. Regarding this clone: Its antigen is not identified.

CDR3 length: 16 amino acids. Germline V gene lookup returns CDR1 MNHEY and CDR2 SMNVEV (reference sequence). Trimming took off 5 bases at V and 4 bases at J, with 17 bases between the two ends. This sequence joins TRBV27 and TRBJ2-2, with a possible D match to TRBD2 (6 bases). Sequencing used naive CD4+ T cells sorted from blood. Stated subset: CD45RA+ positively selected. This TCR was sampled from a man between 18 and 29 years old in good health. CDR3 loop: CASSQSIGGSTGELFF. The CDR3 DNA reads as TGTGCCAGCAGTCAATCCATTGGGGGGTCCACCGGGGAGCTGTTTTTT.